This T cell receptor (beta chain) was identified during a study of T cells after yellow fever vaccination. Background on the study: Any fraction with a low cell number was prepared using SMART-Seq v4 Ultra Low Input.

Via MiXCR, TCRdb re-called the 5' RACE reads, giving one row per CDR3 protein. Of nearly 550,000 distinct CDR3 sequences listed, about 19% were seen once; the top ten hold about 13%. The clonotype originates from a man in his thirties or forties who received the YFV17D yellow fever vaccine. Sequenced material: PBMCs, taken 15 days after the yellow fever booster vaccination.

CDR3 sequence: CASSYLWDAQYF. CDR3 nucleotide sequence: TGTGCCAGCAGTTACCTTTGGGATGCGCAGTATTTT. V and J are TRBV6-2 or TRBV6-3 and TRBJ2-3, with D hard to call. There are 12 residues in the CDR3. The V end lost 2 bases, the J end lost 10 bases, and 10 bases lay between the germline ends. Germline V gene sequence: CDR1 MNHEY, CDR2 SVGEGT.